This T cell receptor beta chain was recovered during a study of a mutant IDH1 vaccine in newly diagnosed glioma. Turning to the study itself: Vaccination started 4-6 weeks after radiotherapy alone, or with temozolomide cycles. Patients were pretreated with radiotherapy, temozolomide, or both, mostly both.

Stated time point: week 35, safety follow-up. Each dose of the vaccine consisted of 300 ug of mutant IDH1 20-mer peptide, with topical imiquimod. There were new WHO grade 3 or 4 astrocytomas in the donors, and these were IDH1-mutant and ATRX-lost. CDR3 length equals 15 residues. J was trimmed by 3 bases and V by 6 bases; bases with no gene match: 6. Germline CDR1 reads MDHEN; CDR2 reads SYDVKM. On this clone itself: What it recognizes is unknown.

The protocol was immunoSEQ multiplex PCR, while the TCRdb copy is restricted to in-frame clones and leaves out a portion. The sample records about 65,000 clones, more than 80% being singletons. The rearrangement joins TRBV28 to TRBJ2-2; 8 nucleotides line up with TRBD1. The sequence derives from a man between 35 and 55 years old with glioma. Sample: PBMCs, taken from a glioma patient whose treatment included an IDH1 peptide vaccine. The CDR3 sequence is CASSSGGRDTGELFF. The CDR3 DNA reads TGTGCCAGCAGCTCAGGGGGCAGGGACACCGGGGAGCTGTTTTTT.